Listed below are T cell receptor beta chains from one sample, sequenced in a study of T cell repertoires in cytomegalovirus infection. TCRdb processed the reads anew with MiXCR; each CDR3 protein has one entry. The table lists roughly 250,000 distinct CDR3 sequences, 22% of them singletons. Sequences were obtained from CD8+ T cells from PBMCs. Receptor source: a human donor in good health (CMV status not recorded). Some clones in this sample may be carry-over from other donors' samples. The CDR3 runs from the conserved cysteine through the conserved F or W. Not all rows give a size; the values are once, few, many and, for expanded clones, a class.

>TRBV6-1|TRBJ2-7|NA
CATGTASYEQYF
>TRBV9|TRBJ2-1|NA
CASSVRSSYNEQFF
>TRBV25-1|TRBJ2-5|NA
CASSESSGEETQYF
>TRBV3-1|TRBJ1-2|NA
CASSLRRDGANYGYTF
>TRBV20-1|TRBJ2-5|NA
CSARDLYGQPQETQYF
>TRBV2|TRBJ2-2|NA
CASMRTALNGELFF
>TRBV7-2|TRBJ1-1|few
CASSFSTGWNTEAFF
>TRBV12-3/TRBV12-4|TRBJ2-2|few
CASTSGGANTGELFF
>TRBV15|TRBJ2-6|many
CATSRDPGSGANVLTF
>TRBV28|TRBJ2-7|NA
CASSPPPSGSYEQYF
>TRBV4-1|TRBJ1-1|once
CASSQDKGGTSEAFF
>TRBV29-1|TRBJ1-1|NA
CSVGQMNTEAFF
>TRBV5-1|TRBJ2-3|NA
CASSLATTSTDTQYF
>TRBV12-3/TRBV12-4|TRBJ1-2|few
CASSLGGQGAGYTF
>TRBV5-6|TRBJ1-2|NA
CASSLPEGRLWYGYTF
>TRBV7-2|TRBJ2-2|NA
CASSLVRGGGAAGELFF
>TRBV7-4|TRBJ1-1|NA
CASSPSDKMNTEAFF
>TRBV11-1|TRBJ2-2|few
CASTLTSAGTGELFF
>TRBV14|TRBJ1-3|few
CASSQAEFGNTIYF
>TRBV20-1|TRBJ1-6|NA
CSAESRSSYNSPLHF
>TRBV29-1|TRBJ1-1|NA
CSVSVNTEAFF
>TRBV11-2|TRBJ1-2|NA
CASSSWTELHGYTF
>TRBV20-1|TRBJ2-7|few
CSGRGSSSYEQYF
>TRBV7-2|TRBJ2-5|few
CASSSTRGIIGYQETQYF
>TRBV5-1|TRBJ1-2|NA
CASRGGGADGYTF
>TRBV7-9|TRBJ1-2|many
CASSSGASAANYGYTF
>TRBV20-1|TRBJ1-4|few
CSARDWTGQGEKLFF
>TRBV2|TRBJ2-7|few
CASSVVPYSYEQYF
>TRBV9|TRBJ2-3|NA
CASSPQTTGLAATDTQYF
>TRBV5-4|TRBJ2-1|few
CASSLAGTNNEQFF